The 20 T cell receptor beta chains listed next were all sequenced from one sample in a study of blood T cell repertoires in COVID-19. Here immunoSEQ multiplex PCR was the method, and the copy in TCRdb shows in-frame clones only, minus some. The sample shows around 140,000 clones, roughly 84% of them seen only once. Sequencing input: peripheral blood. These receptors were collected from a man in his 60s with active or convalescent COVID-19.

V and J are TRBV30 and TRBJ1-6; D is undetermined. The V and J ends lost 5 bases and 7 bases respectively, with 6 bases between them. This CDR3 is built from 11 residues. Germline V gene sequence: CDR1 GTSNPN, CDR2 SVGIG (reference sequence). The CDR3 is CAWSLNSPLHF. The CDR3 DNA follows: TGTGCCTGGTCTCTAAATTCACCCCTCCACTTT.

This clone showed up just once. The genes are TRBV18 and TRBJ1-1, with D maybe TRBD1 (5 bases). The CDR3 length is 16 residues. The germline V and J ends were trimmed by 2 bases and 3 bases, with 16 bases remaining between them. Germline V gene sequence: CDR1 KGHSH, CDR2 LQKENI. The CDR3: CASSPGIAGPDTEAFF. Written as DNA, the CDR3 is TGTGCCAGCTCACCAGGGATCGCAGGGCCGGACACTGAAGCTTTCTTT. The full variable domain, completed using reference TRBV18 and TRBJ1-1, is NAGVMQNPRHLVRRRGQEARLRCSPMKGHSHVYWYRQLPEEGLKFMVYLQKENIIDESGMPKERFSAEFPKEGPSILRIQQVVRGDSAAYFCASSPGIAGPDTEAFFGQGTRLTVV.

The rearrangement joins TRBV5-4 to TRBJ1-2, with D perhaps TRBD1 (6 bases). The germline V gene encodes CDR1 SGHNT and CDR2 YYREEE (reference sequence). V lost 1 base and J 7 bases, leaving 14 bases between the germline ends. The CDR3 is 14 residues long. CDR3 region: CASSLRAGEVGYTF. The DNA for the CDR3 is TGTGCCAGCAGCTTGAGGGCAGGGGAAGTTGGCTACACCTTC.

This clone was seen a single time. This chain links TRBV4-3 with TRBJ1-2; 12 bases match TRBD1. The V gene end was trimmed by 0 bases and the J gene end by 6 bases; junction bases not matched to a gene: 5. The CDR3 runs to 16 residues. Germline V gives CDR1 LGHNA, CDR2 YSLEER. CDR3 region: CASSQDPGQGANGYTF. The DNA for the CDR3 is TGCGCCAGCAGCCAAGATCCGGGACAGGGGGCGAATGGCTACACCTTC.

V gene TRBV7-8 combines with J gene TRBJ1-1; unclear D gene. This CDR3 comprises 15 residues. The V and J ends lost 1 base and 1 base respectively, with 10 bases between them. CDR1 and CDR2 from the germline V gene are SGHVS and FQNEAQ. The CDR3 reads CASSLERPSNTEAFF. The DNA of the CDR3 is TGTGCCAGCAGCTTAGAGCGGCCTTCGAACACTGAAGCTTTCTTT.

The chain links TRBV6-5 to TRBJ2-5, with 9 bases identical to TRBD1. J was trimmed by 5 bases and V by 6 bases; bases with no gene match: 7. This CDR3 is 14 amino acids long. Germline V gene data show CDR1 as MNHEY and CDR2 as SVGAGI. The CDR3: CASRQGQGSETQYF. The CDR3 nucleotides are TGTGCCAGCAGGCAAGGACAGGGGTCCGAGACCCAGTACTTC.

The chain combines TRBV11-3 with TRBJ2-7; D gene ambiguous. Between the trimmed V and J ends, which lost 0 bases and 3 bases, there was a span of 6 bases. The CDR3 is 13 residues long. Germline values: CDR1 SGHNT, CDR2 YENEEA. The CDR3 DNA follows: TGTGCCAGCAGCTTAGATAGCAGCTACGAGCAGTACTTC. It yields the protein CASSLDSSYEQYF.

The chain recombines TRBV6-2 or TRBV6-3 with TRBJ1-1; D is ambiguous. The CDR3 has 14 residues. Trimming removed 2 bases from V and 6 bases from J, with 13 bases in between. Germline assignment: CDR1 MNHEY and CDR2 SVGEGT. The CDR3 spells CASSYRGGNAEAFF. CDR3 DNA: TGTGCCAGCAGTTACCGGGGAGGCAACGCTGAAGCTTTCTTT.

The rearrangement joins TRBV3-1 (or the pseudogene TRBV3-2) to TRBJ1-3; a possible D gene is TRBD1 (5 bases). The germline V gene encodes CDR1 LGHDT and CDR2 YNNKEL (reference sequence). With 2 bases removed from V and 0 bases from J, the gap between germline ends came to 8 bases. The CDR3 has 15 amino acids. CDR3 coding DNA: TGTGCCAGCAGCCAACGACAGCTCTCTGGAAACACCATATATTTT. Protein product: CASSQRQLSGNTIYF.

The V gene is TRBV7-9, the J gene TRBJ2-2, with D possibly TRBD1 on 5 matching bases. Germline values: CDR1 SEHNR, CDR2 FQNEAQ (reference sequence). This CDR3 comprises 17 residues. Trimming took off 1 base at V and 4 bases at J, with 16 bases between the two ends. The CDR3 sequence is CASSLEGRALFTGELFF. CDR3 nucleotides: TGTGCCAGCAGCTTAGAGGGGCGAGCTTTATTCACCGGGGAGCTGTTTTTT.

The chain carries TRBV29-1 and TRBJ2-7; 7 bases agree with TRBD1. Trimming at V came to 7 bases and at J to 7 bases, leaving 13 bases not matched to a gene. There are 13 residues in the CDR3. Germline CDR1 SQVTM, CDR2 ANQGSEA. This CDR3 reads CSAKQGTTIEQYF. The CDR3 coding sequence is TGCAGCGCCAAACAGGGGACCACCATTGAGCAGTACTTC.

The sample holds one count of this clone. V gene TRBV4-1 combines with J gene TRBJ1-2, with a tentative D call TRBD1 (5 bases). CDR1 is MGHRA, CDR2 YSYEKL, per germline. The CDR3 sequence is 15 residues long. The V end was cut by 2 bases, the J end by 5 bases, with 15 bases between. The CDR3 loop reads CASSQRHRGLYGYTF. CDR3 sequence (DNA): TGCGCCAGCAGCCAAAGGCATAGGGGTCTTTATGGCTACACCTTC.

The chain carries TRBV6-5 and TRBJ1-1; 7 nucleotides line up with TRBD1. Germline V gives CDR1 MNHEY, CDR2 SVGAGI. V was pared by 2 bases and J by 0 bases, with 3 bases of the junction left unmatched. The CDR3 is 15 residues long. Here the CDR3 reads CASSYAGTVNTEAFF. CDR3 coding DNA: TGTGCCAGCAGTTACGCGGGGACAGTGAACACTGAAGCTTTCTTT.

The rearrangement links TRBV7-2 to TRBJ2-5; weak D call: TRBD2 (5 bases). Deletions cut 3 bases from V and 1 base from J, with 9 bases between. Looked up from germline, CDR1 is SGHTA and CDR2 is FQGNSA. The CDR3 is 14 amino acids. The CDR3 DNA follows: TGTGCCAGCAGCTTTCGCGGGCCCCAAGAGACCCAGTACTTC. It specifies CASSFRGPQETQYF.

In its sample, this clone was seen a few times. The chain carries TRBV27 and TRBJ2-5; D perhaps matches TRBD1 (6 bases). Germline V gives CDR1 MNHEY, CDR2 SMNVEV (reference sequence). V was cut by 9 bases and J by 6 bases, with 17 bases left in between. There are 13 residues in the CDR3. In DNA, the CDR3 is TGTGCCAGTAACAGGGAAGCGGCGAAGACCCAGTACTTC. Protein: CASNREAAKTQYF.

Here the CDR3 reads CASMGQLGEKLFF. In nucleotides, the CDR3 is TGTGCCAGCATGGGACAATTGGGTGAAAAACTGTTTTTT. V and J are TRBV2 and TRBJ1-4; tentative D call: TRBD1 (6 bases). Germline V gives CDR1 SNHLY, CDR2 FYNNEI. This CDR3 is built from 13 residues. The ends were cut back, 7 bases at V and 7 bases at J, with 13 bases in the middle.

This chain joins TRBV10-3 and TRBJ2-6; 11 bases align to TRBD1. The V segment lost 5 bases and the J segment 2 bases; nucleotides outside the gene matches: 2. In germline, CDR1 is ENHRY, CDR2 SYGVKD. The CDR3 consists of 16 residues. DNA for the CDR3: TGTGCCATCAGTCCGGGACAGGGGGCTGGGGCCAACGTCCTGACTTTC. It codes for CAISPGQGAGANVLTF.

The CDR3 DNA reads as TGTGCCAGCAGCCCTAGCCTCGGGACTAGCGAAATCACAGATACGCAGTATTTT. The encoded protein is CASSPSLGTSEITDTQYF. The chain recombines TRBV28 with TRBJ2-3, with 10 nucleotides matching TRBD2. CDR1 and CDR2 (germline): MDHEN, SYDVKM. Germline trimming cut 6 bases from V and 2 bases from J; bases unmatched to any gene: 14. The CDR3 has 18 amino acids. The complete variable domain, with remaining parts taken from reference TRBV28 and TRBJ2-3, reads DVKVTQSSRYLVKRTGEKVFLECVQDMDHENMFWYRQDPGLGLRLIYFSYDVKMKEKGDIPEGYSVSREKKERFSLILESASTNQTSMYLCASSPSLGTSEITDTQYFGPGTRLTVL.

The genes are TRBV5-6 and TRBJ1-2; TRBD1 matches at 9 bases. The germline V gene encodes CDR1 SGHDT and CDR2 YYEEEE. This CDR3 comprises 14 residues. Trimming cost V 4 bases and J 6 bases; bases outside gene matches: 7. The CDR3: CASSLGTGRDGYTF. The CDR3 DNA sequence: TGTGCCAGCAGCCTTGGGACAGGGCGGGATGGCTACACCTTC.

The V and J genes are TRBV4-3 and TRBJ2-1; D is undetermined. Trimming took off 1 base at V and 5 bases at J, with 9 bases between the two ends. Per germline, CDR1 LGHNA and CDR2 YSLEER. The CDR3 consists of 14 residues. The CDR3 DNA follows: TGCGCCAGCAGCCAAGGGGCAGGCCACAATGAGCAGTTCTTC. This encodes CASSQGAGHNEQFF.